This T cell receptor beta chain was captured in a study of immune cell composition in non-small cell lung cancer. General study points: Clones >0.5% enriched in tumour were rarer in adenocarcinoma (around 33%) than squamous (about 80%). TIL tumour reactivity correlated with maximal tumour-associated clone frequency in adenocarcinoma.

The CDR3 is 15 residues long. CDR1 and CDR2 from the germline V gene are SGDLS and YYNGEE. Unmatched junction bases numbered 9, after V lost 7 bases and J lost 2 bases. About this clone itself: Its antigen is not identified.

The assay was immunoSEQ multiplex PCR, and TCRdb's table has in-frame clones only and misses some. The table has about 16,000 clones, roughly 66% seen once. This chain uses TRBV9 with TRBJ2-5; 9 nucleotides align to TRBD2. Sequencing was carried out using lung tumor tissue. The TCR sequence derives from a human donor with non-small cell lung cancer. The CDR3 loop reads CASGPRLAVQETQYF. CDR3 bases: TGTGCCAGCGGCCCGAGACTAGCGGTTCAAGAGACCCAGTACTTC.